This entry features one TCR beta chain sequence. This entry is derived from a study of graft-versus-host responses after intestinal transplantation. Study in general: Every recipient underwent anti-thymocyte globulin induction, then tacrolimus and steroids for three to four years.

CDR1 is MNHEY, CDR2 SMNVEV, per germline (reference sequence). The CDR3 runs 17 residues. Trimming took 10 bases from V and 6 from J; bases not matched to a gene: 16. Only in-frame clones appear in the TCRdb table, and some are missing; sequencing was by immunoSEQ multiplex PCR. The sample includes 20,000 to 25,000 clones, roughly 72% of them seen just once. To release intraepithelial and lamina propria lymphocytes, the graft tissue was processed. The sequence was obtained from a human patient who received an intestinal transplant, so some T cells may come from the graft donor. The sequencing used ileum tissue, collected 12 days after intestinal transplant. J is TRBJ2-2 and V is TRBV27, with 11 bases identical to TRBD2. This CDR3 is CAIRGPLAGVSAGELFF. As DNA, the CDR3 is TGTGCCATCCGCGGCCCACTAGCGGGAGTGTCGGCCGGGGAGCTGTTTTTT.